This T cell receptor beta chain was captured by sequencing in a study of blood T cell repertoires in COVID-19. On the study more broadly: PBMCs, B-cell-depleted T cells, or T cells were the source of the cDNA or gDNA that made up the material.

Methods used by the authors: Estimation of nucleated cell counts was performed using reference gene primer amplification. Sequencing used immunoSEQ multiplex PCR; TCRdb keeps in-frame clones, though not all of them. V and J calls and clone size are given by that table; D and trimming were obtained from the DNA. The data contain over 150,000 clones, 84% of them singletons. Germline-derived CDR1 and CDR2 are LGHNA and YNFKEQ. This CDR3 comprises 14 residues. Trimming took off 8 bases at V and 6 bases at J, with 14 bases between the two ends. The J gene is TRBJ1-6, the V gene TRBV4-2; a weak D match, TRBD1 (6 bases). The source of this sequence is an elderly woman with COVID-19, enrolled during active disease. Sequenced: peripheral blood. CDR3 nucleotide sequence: TGTGCCAGCCGATCGGACAGATCTAATTCACCCCTCCACTTT. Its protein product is CASRSDRSNSPLHF.